The source of this T cell receptor (beta chain) is a study of OX40 agonist ivuxolimab in advanced cancers. Assay used: immunoSEQ multiplex PCR; TCRdb lists only in-frame clones, some missing. This table has about 80,000 clones, under 90% appearing once. To note about this clone: No antigen is known for it.

Study-wide findings and caveats: The antigens recognized by the expanded peripheral T cells, that is their antigen specificity, were not determined.

CDR3 size: 15 residues. With 4 bases clipped from V and 4 bases from J, the junction kept 9 bases outside the gene matches. Germline assignment: CDR1 MNHEY and CDR2 SVGAGI. The origin of this receptor is an adult with an advanced solid tumor such as melanoma, head and neck, liver or kidney cancer. The input for sequencing was CD4+ or CD8+ T cells sorted from blood, taken in a trial of the OX40 agonist ivuxolimab. This sequence joins TRBV6-5 and TRBJ1-2, with 7 bases lining up with TRBD1. The CDR3 region is CASSSTGVLGYGYTF. The CDR3, as DNA: TGTGCCAGCAGTTCCACAGGGGTGTTAGGCTATGGCTACACCTTC.